These 17 T cell receptor beta chains were sequenced from one sample in a study of STAT5B mutations in CD4+ large granular lymphocyte leukemia (dated by TCRdb to between 2021 and 2023). Preparation of the library involved the immunoSEQ multiplex PCR assay. TCRdb obtained this table from immuneACCESS and retained in-frame rearrangements with V and J assigned. These tables miss some clones; where compared with another copy, unresolved V genes account for less than half of the shortfall, and the remainder is unexplained. The sample records some 51,000 clones, about 80% of which are singletons. Approximately 0.4% of the sample comes from the top ten. Specimen: CD4+ T cells from blood buffy coats. These receptors originate from a human donor in good health.

The rearrangement joins TRBV27 to TRBJ2-3; TRBD1 is a possible D gene (8 bases). The CDR3 sequence is 14 residues long. The V end lost 6 bases, the J end lost 8 bases, and 18 bases lay between the germline ends. Germline CDR1 and CDR2: MNHEY and SMNVEV (reference sequence). Here the CDR3 reads CASSRGPGGFTQYF. CDR3 coding DNA: TGTGCCAGCAGCAGGGGGCCGGGGGGCTTTACGCAGTATTTT.

This clone was seen more than once but under ten times. This rearrangement joins TRBV10-3 to TRBJ2-7; D not resolved. The V and J ends lost 1 base and 4 bases respectively, with 11 bases between them. Per the germline V gene, CDR1 is ENHRY and CDR2 is SYGVKD. The CDR3 spans 14 residues. The CDR3 reads CAISELVDTYEQYF. CDR3 DNA sequence: TGTGCCATCAGTGAGTTGGTTGACACTTACGAGCAGTACTTC.

CDR3 DNA sequence: TGTGCCAGCAGTTTACGGGGACTAGCCTCGGCCCAGTACTTC. As protein: CASSLRGLASAQYF. The V gene is TRBV28, the J gene TRBJ2-5; 9 positions agree with TRBD2. The J segment lost 9 bases and the V segment lost 2 bases, leaving 7 bases of the junction unmatched. The germline V gene has CDR1 MDHEN and CDR2 SYDVKM. CDR3 length: 14 amino acids.

The chain is built from TRBV25-1 and TRBJ2-2; D call uncertain. Looked up from germline, CDR1 is MGHDK and CDR2 is SYGVNS. V shed 0 bases and J shed 0 bases, with 8 bases lying between them. CDR3 size: 16 residues. The CDR3 here is CASSEYRGTNTGELFF. In nucleotides, the CDR3 is TGTGCCAGCAGTGAATATCGCGGCACGAACACCGGGGAGCTGTTTTTT.

The rearrangement uses TRBV11-2 and TRBJ1-2, with D possibly TRBD1 on 6 matching bases. This CDR3 has 15 residues. Germline V gene data show CDR1 as SGHAT and CDR2 as FQNNGV. V lost 1 base to trimming and J lost 3 bases, with 12 bases between them. This CDR3 is CASSLGSGEYYGYTF. CDR3 nucleotides: TGTGCCAGCAGCTTAGGATCAGGGGAATACTATGGCTACACCTTC.

This chain joins TRBV19 and TRBJ1-4; TRBD1 aligns across 8 bases. Germline V gives CDR1 LNHDA, CDR2 SQIVND (reference sequence). The CDR3 has 17 residues. V lost 0 bases and J lost 6; bases outside the gene matches: 9. In nucleotides, the CDR3 is TGTGCCAGTAGTATAGATCGCAGGGGGCCGGGCGATGAAAAACTGTTTTTT. Amino acids: CASSIDRRGPGDEKLFF.

The V call is TRBV30, the J call TRBJ2-5, with unresolved D. V lost 4 bases and J lost 7, with 10 bases in between. The germline gives CDR1 GTSNPN, CDR2 SVGIG (reference sequence). CDR3 size: 11 residues. The CDR3 nucleotides are TGTGCCTGGAACCAGGCCGGGACCCAGTACTTC. It yields the protein CAWNQAGTQYF.

DNA for the CDR3: TGTGCCAGCAGCAACGGACAGGGGCCGTCTAATGAAAAACTGTTTTTT. Translation gives CASSNGQGPSNEKLFF. The chain recombines TRBV4-2 with TRBJ1-4, with TRBD1 matching over 9 bases. Germline V lookup: CDR1 LGHNA, CDR2 YNFKEQ. J lost 3 bases, V lost 5 bases, and 7 bases had no gene match. CDR3 size: 16 residues.

The V and J genes are TRBV7-3 and TRBJ2-3, with D possibly being TRBD1 (7 bases). The CDR3 contains 17 residues. V was cut by 2 bases and J by 3 bases, with 18 bases left in between. Germline V gives CDR1 SGHTA, CDR2 FQGTGA. The CDR3 spells CASSLQGRQGGTDTQYF. CDR3 coding DNA: TGTGCCAGCAGCTTACAAGGACGACAGGGAGGTACAGATACGCAGTATTTT.

The CDR3 here is CASSPRGSSYEQYF. The CDR3 nucleotides are TGTGCCAGCAGCCCACGGGGGAGCTCCTACGAGCAGTACTTC. The chain combines TRBV4-2 with TRBJ2-7, with D perhaps matching TRBD2 (6 bases). Per the germline V gene, CDR1 is LGHNA and CDR2 is YNFKEQ. This CDR3 region has 14 residues. V was shortened by 4 bases and J by 0 bases, with 10 bases between the two germline ends.

The rearrangement links TRBV19 to TRBJ2-2, with D possibly TRBD2 on 6 matching bases. Trimming took off 7 bases at V and 5 bases at J, with 14 bases between the two ends. The CDR3 consists of 14 residues. The germline V gene has CDR1 LNHDA and CDR2 SQIVND (reference sequence). DNA of the CDR3: TGTGCCAGTACCTCGGGAGTGCAAACCGGGGAGCTGTTTTTT. Its translation: CASTSGVQTGELFF.

Only one count was recorded for this clone. Here the CDR3 DNA reads TGTGCCAGCAGTTTAACAGGGAGCAGAGAAAATTCACCCCTCCACTTT. Its translation is CASSLTGSRENSPLHF. The chain carries TRBV28 and TRBJ1-6, with D perhaps TRBD1 (6 bases). V lost 2 bases and J 7 bases, leaving 15 bases between the germline ends. This CDR3 region has 16 residues. Germline lookup yields CDR1 MDHEN and CDR2 SYDVKM.

The J gene is TRBJ1-2, the V gene TRBV27; 9 nucleotides align to TRBD1. Losses at the gene ends were 3 bases for V and 5 bases for J; bases not matched to a gene: 10. Germline CDR1 is MNHEY and CDR2 is SMNVEV (reference sequence). The CDR3 covers 16 residues. The CDR3 DNA reads TGTGCCAGCAGTTTTATACTGGACAGGGGAGGGTATGGCTACACCTTC. Protein product: CASSFILDRGGYGYTF.

The chain is built from TRBV28 and TRBJ2-7; D is possibly TRBD1 (6 bases). Germline values: CDR1 MDHEN, CDR2 SYDVKM. This CDR3 has 16 residues. V was shortened by 1 base and J by 2 bases, with 15 bases between the two germline ends. DNA of the CDR3: TGTGCCAGCAGTTTATTGGGTCGAGACAGGCCCTACGAGCAGTACTTC. Encoded protein: CASSLLGRDRPYEQYF.

The CDR3 sequence is CASSDGTGPYEQYF. The CDR3 nucleotides read TGCGCCAGCAGTGATGGGACAGGGCCCTACGAGCAGTACTTC. This rearrangement joins TRBV10-1 to TRBJ2-7; 9 bases line up with TRBD1. Per the germline V gene, CDR1 is WNHNN and CDR2 is SYGVQD (reference sequence). The CDR3 consists of 14 residues. The trim removed 3 bases at V and 2 bases at J, leaving 2 bases unmatched.

In regard to this clone: The junction and the germline gene differ at one end; a read error may be behind it. The V gene is TRBV9, the J gene TRBJ1-2, with no clear D. The length of the CDR3 is 14 residues. Germline CDR1 and CDR2: SGDLS and YYNGEE. Here the CDR3 DNA reads TGTGCCAGCACCGTAGGGCACACTTTATATGGCTACACCTTC. The encoded protein is CASTVGHTLYGYTF.

The chain links TRBV5-1 to TRBJ2-3; perhaps D is TRBD1 or TRBD2 (5 bases each). The CDR3 length is 15 residues. Deletions cut 0 bases from V and 5 bases from J, with 13 bases between. The germline V gene has CDR1 SGHRS and CDR2 YFSETQ. In DNA form, the CDR3 reads TGCGCCAGCAGCTTGGGGCAGGGTGGGGGAGATACGCAGTATTTT. It is translated as CASSLGQGGGDTQYF.